These 7 T cell receptor beta chains were sequenced from one sample in a study of CD8+ T cells in alopecia areata. Sequencing used cDNA as its template, made by extracting RNA and reverse transcribing it. Assay used: immunoSEQ multiplex PCR; TCRdb lists only in-frame clones, some missing. The sample records 90,000 to 130,000 clones, 45% to 60% being singletons. Material for sequencing was NKG2D-low CD8+ T cells sorted from blood. These receptors came from a human donor with alopecia areata.

On this clone: The identical CDR3 is also encoded by other nucleotide sequences in the sample. The V and J genes are TRBV4-1 and TRBJ2-1; D ambiguous. Deletions cut 3 bases from V and 1 base from J, with 7 bases between. This CDR3 contains 14 residues. CDR1 is MGHRA, CDR2 YSYEKL, per germline. CDR3 amino acids: CASSQEGSYNEQFF. The CDR3 DNA reads as TGCGCCAGCAGCCAGGAAGGTTCCTACAATGAGCAGTTCTTC.

The count of this clone is one. The chain combines TRBV9 with TRBJ2-1; D unclear. Germline V gives CDR1 SGDLS, CDR2 YYNGEE. This CDR3 contains 12 residues. V lost 0 bases to trimming and J lost 6 bases, with 4 bases between them. CDR3 sequence reads: CASSVGSNEQFF. The CDR3 DNA follows: TGTGCCAGCAGCGTAGGGAGCAATGAGCAGTTCTTC.

CDR3 residues: CASRLSISSYNEQFF. The DNA of the CDR3 is TGCGCCAGCAGGCTGTCGATTAGCTCCTACAATGAGCAGTTCTTC. The V and J genes are TRBV5-1 and TRBJ2-1; D ambiguous. In germline, CDR1 is SGHRS, CDR2 YFSETQ. The CDR3 has 15 amino acids. Between the trimmed V and J ends, which lost 5 bases and 0 bases, there was a span of 12 bases. The full variable domain, rest sourced from reference TRBV5-1 and TRBJ2-1, is KAGVTQTPRYLIKTRGQQVTLSCSPISGHRSVSWYQQTPGQGLQFLFEYFSETQRNKGNFPGRFSGRQFSNSRSEMNVSTLELGDSALYLCASRLSISSYNEQFFGPGTRLTVL.

The chain carries TRBV2 and TRBJ1-2; the match to TRBD1 covers 9 bases. The V gene end was trimmed by 7 bases and the J gene end by 6 bases; junction bases not matched to a gene: 9. CDR1 SNHLY and CDR2 FYNNEI come from the germline V gene. The CDR3 length is 14 residues. The CDR3 sequence is CASTLVGQGDGYTF. The CDR3 bases are TGTGCCAGCACCCTAGTGGGACAGGGTGATGGCTACACCTTC.

The chain carries TRBV28 and TRBJ1-1, with unresolved D. In germline, CDR1 is MDHEN, CDR2 SYDVKM. V was pared by 6 bases and J by 6 bases, with 8 bases between. CDR3 length equals 11 residues. CDR3 in amino acids: CASSPKAEAFF. Written as DNA, the CDR3 is TGTGCCAGCAGCCCGAAGGCTGAAGCTTTCTTT.

This chain links TRBV7-6 with TRBJ2-1; weak D call: TRBD1 (5 bases). From germline, CDR1 is SGHVS and CDR2 FNYEAQ. Trimming took 4 bases from V and 7 from J, leaving 8 bases between them. This CDR3 is built from 12 residues. CDR3 residues: CASSSQGNEQFF. CDR3 bases: TGTGCCAGCAGCTCCCAGGGAAATGAGCAGTTCTTC.

This sequence joins TRBV19 and TRBJ1-5; no clear D gene. The V end lost 5 bases, the J end lost 5 bases, and 19 bases lay between the germline ends. The CDR3 spans 16 residues. Germline V gene data show CDR1 as LNHDA and CDR2 as SQIVND (reference sequence). CDR3 nucleotide sequence: TGTGCCAGTAGTCCGACCCTGGACCAGTATGATCAGCCCCAGCATTTT. This gives the protein CASSPTLDQYDQPQHF.